Presented here are 32 T cell receptor beta chains from one specimen sequenced in a study of shared clonotypes between healthy human individuals. Generated by immunoSEQ multiplex PCR, the TCRdb table keeps only in-frame clones and is missing some. The table records more than 2 million clones, over 85% of them present only once. CD45RO negativity and positive selection for CCR7 defined naive CD8 cells, a population that excluded terminally differentiated effector memory CD45RA+ cells. Sequencing input: naive CD8+ T cells from PBMCs. These receptors came from a man between 18 and 35 years old in good health. Some clones in this sample may be carry-over from other donors' samples.

The V call is TRBV27, the J call TRBJ2-1; unclear D gene. In germline, CDR1 is MNHEY, CDR2 SMNVEV (reference sequence). This CDR3 spans 15 amino acids. Deletions cut 1 base from V and 2 bases from J, with 9 bases between. Written as DNA, the CDR3 is TGTGCCAGCAGTTTATTTCCGGCGGCCTACAATGAGCAGTTCTTC. Its translation: CASSLFPAAYNEQFF.

The chain has TRBV2 and TRBJ2-2, with D tentatively TRBD2 (6 bases). V lost 2 bases and J 3 bases, leaving 13 bases between the germline ends. Germline-derived CDR1 and CDR2 are SNHLY and FYNNEI. The CDR3 loop spans 16 amino acids. Written as DNA, the CDR3 is TGTGCCAGCAGTGAATGGGTTAGCGGCCACACCGGGGAGCTGTTTTTT. It specifies CASSEWVSGHTGELFF. The variable domain in full, completed from reference TRBV2 and TRBJ2-2, reads EPEVTQTPSHQVTQMGQEVILRCVPISNHLYFYWYRQILGQKVEFLVSFYNNEISEKSEIFDDQFSVERPDGSNFTLKIRSTKLEDSAMYFCASSEWVSGHTGELFFGEGSRLTVL.

The chain combines TRBV7-9 with TRBJ2-3, with D possibly being TRBD1 (5 bases). V was pared by 0 bases and J by 2 bases, with 9 bases between. CDR3 length: 15 amino acids. Germline-derived CDR1 and CDR2 are SEHNR and FQNEAQ (reference sequence). Here the CDR3 DNA reads TGTGCCAGCAGCTTAGCTACAGGAGACACAGATACGCAGTATTTT. Protein product: CASSLATGDTDTQYF. Based on the CDR3 plus reference TRBV7-9 and TRBJ2-3, the full variable domain is DTGVSQNPRHKITKRGQNVTFRCDPISEHNRLYWYRQTLGQGPEFLTYFQNEAQLEKSRLLSDRFSAERPKGSFSTLEIQRTEQGDSAMYLCASSLATGDTDTQYFGPGTRLTVL.

This chain connects TRBV7-9 to TRBJ2-5; TRBD1 matches 8 bases. The CDR3 runs 15 residues. The V gene end was trimmed by 2 bases and the J gene end by 5 bases; junction bases not matched to a gene: 7. Germline V gene lookup returns CDR1 SEHNR and CDR2 FQNEAQ (reference sequence). For the CDR3, the DNA is TGTGCCAGCAGCTTAATCCACAGGGGGAAGGAGACCCAGTACTTC. This encodes CASSLIHRGKETQYF.

The rearrangement links TRBV9 to TRBJ2-3; 7 nucleotides line up with TRBD2. The germline V gene has CDR1 SGDLS and CDR2 YYNGEE. This CDR3 is built from 15 residues. V was clipped by 4 bases and J by 0 bases; unmatched bases: 5. The CDR3 DNA is TGTGCCAGCAGCTCGGTGGGGGGGAGCACAGATACGCAGTATTTT. Translation: CASSSVGGSTDTQYF.

The chain recombines TRBV10-2 with TRBJ2-1, with 8 bases that match TRBD2. J lost 6 bases, V lost 0 bases, and 1 base had no gene match. In germline, CDR1 is WSHSY, CDR2 SAAADI. The length of the CDR3 is 14 residues. The DNA of the CDR3 is TGCGCCAGCAGTGAGTCGGGGACTAGCAATGAGCAGTTCTTC. This translates into CASSESGTSNEQFF.

About this clone itself: Other DNA sequences in the same sample also yield this CDR3. The chain is built from TRBV9 and TRBJ2-5; the D call may be TRBD1 or TRBD2 (5 bases each). V shed 2 bases and J shed 5 bases, with 16 bases lying between them. There are 15 residues in the CDR3. Looked up from germline, CDR1 is SGDLS and CDR2 is YYNGEE. The CDR3 sequence is CASSVAGLRGETQYF. The CDR3 DNA is TGTGCCAGCAGCGTTGCTGGGCTGAGGGGTGAGACCCAGTACTTC.

The chain recombines TRBV7-9 with TRBJ2-7, with D possibly TRBD2 on 6 matching bases. Germline CDR1 is SEHNR and CDR2 is FQNEAQ (reference sequence). The length of the CDR3 is 16 residues. V was trimmed by 4 bases and J by 4 bases, leaving 20 bases between them. The CDR3 DNA sequence: TGTGCCAGCAGCTCCAGACTAGGAAAGATGGTTTACGAGCAGTACTTC. This sequence encodes CASSSRLGKMVYEQYF.

V is TRBV18 and J is TRBJ1-2, with 7 bases aligning to TRBD1. The V gene's germline CDR1 is KGHSH and CDR2 LQKENI. V gave up 5 bases and J gave up 5 bases; unmatched junction bases: 2. The CDR3 is 12 amino acids. The DNA for the CDR3 is TGTGCCAGCTCAATGACAGGGTATGGCTACACCTTC. Translated, it gives CASSMTGYGYTF.

This chain connects TRBV27 to TRBJ2-5; the match to TRBD1 covers 7 bases. The V gene's germline CDR1 is MNHEY and CDR2 SMNVEV (reference sequence). The CDR3 contains 15 residues. J was trimmed by 4 bases and V by 7 bases; bases with no gene match: 12. This chain's CDR3 is CASTSSGGLAETQYF. The DNA of the CDR3 is TGTGCCAGCACCTCCTCAGGGGGTCTCGCAGAGACCCAGTACTTC.

Concerning this clone itself: The same CDR3 is also encoded by other DNA sequences in this sample. This rearrangement joins TRBV5-6 to TRBJ2-7; no clear D. The CDR3 is made up of 13 amino acids. Trimming removed 0 bases at V and 0 bases at J, with 4 bases between. The germline V gene has CDR1 SGHDT and CDR2 YYEEEE. Here the CDR3 DNA reads TGTGCCAGCAGCTTGGCGTCCTCCTACGAGCAGTACTTC. Translation gives CASSLASSYEQYF.

This chain uses TRBV27 with TRBJ1-2, with a possible D match to TRBD1 (5 bases). Per the germline V gene, CDR1 is MNHEY and CDR2 is SMNVEV (reference sequence). The CDR3 contains 13 residues. CDR3 DNA sequence: TGTACAAGCTCGTATTTCGGGGGTACTGGCTACACCTTC. This codes for CTSSYFGGTGYTF.

The chain employs TRBV21-1 and TRBJ2-5; TRBD1 was called by the table and not checked on the DNA. TRBV21-1 is labeled a pseudogene. This CDR3 is built from 15 residues. The CDR3 nucleotides are TGTGCCAGCAGGCAAAAGGGGGTGGTCTGGGAGACCCAGTACTTC. It encodes CASRQKGVVWETQYF.

The J gene is TRBJ1-2, the V gene TRBV7-7; the match to TRBD1 covers 8 bases. CDR3 length equals 17 residues. V was pared by 5 bases and J by 6 bases, with 17 bases of the junction left unmatched. The germline CDR1 and CDR2 sequences are SSHAT and FNYEAQ (reference sequence). CDR3 region: CASSPILRTGNLDGYTF. The CDR3 bases are TGTGCCAGCAGCCCCATACTCCGGACAGGGAATTTGGATGGCTACACCTTC. The entire variable domain, with the rest obtained from reference TRBV7-7 and TRBJ1-2, is as follows: GAGVSQSPRYKVTKRGQDVTLRCDPISSHATLYWYQQALGQGPEFLTYFNYEAQPDKSGLPSDRFSAERPEGSISTLTIQRTEQRDSAMYRCASSPILRTGNLDGYTFGSGTRLTVV.

CDR3: CASSLASGSYYEQYF. The CDR3 DNA is TGTGCCAGCAGCCTTGCCAGCGGGAGTTATTACGAGCAGTACTTC. The chain recombines TRBV4-2 with TRBJ2-7, with 8 bases that match TRBD2. Germline V CDR1 and CDR2: LGHNA, YNFKEQ. CDR3 length: 15 residues. With 4 bases clipped from V and 4 bases from J, the junction kept 9 bases outside the gene matches.

This chain connects TRBV19 to TRBJ1-5; D gene ambiguous. The germline V and J ends were trimmed by 8 bases and 8 bases, with 16 bases remaining between them. Germline V gene lookup returns CDR1 LNHDA and CDR2 SQIVND (reference sequence). This CDR3 is built from 13 residues. The CDR3: CASRRAPPEPQHF. The CDR3 nucleotides are TGTGCCAGTCGAAGGGCCCCCCCGGAGCCCCAGCATTTT.

The chain recombines TRBV7-8 with TRBJ2-7, with TRBD2 as a possible D gene (6 bases). V lost 5 bases and J 3 bases, leaving 14 bases between the germline ends. This CDR3 contains 14 residues. Germline-derived CDR1 and CDR2 are SGHVS and FQNEAQ. The CDR3 sequence is CASSHTGVNYEQYF. CDR3 sequence (DNA): TGTGCCAGCAGCCATACGGGGGTGAACTACGAGCAGTACTTC.

About this clone: This sample includes further DNA sequences coding for the same CDR3. V and J are TRBV6-6 and TRBJ2-3; 10 nucleotides agree with TRBD2. This CDR3 has 15 amino acids. V lost 2 bases, J lost 1 base, and 0 bases stayed unmatched. Germline V gene data show CDR1 as MNHNY and CDR2 as SVGAGI (reference sequence). CDR3 DNA sequence: TGTGCCAGCAGTTACCTAGCGGGAGGCACAGATACGCAGTATTTT. It specifies CASSYLAGGTDTQYF.

The chain is built from TRBV4-2 and TRBJ2-2, with D unresolved. The germline V gene has CDR1 LGHNA and CDR2 YNFKEQ. The CDR3 extends over 18 amino acids. Trimming removed 3 bases at V and 0 bases at J, with 17 bases between. The CDR3 region is CASSQGLIEEPNTGELFF. In DNA, the CDR3 is TGTGCCAGCAGCCAGGGTCTGATCGAGGAGCCGAACACCGGGGAGCTGTTTTTT.

The V and J genes are TRBV7-3 and TRBJ2-3; 11 nucleotides agree with TRBD2. Germline lookup yields CDR1 SGHTA and CDR2 FQGTGA. V shed 1 base, J shed 4 bases, and the junction held 1 base outside the gene matches. The CDR3 totals 15 residues. The CDR3 DNA reads TGTGCCAGCAGCTTAAAGGGACTAGCGGCAGATACGCAGTATTTT. Amino acids: CASSLKGLAADTQYF.

This chain uses TRBV9 with TRBJ2-1, with 13 bases fitting TRBD2. The germline gives CDR1 SGDLS, CDR2 YYNGEE. The CDR3 runs 17 residues. V was clipped by 5 bases and J by 8 bases; unmatched bases: 13. This chain's CDR3 is CASSPGLAGSPPHEQFF. As DNA, the CDR3 is TGTGCCAGCAGTCCGGGACTAGCGGGATCCCCCCCCCATGAGCAGTTCTTC.

This clone appeared a single time. This rearrangement joins TRBV7-2 to TRBJ2-5, with TRBD1 identical over 7 bases. V was clipped by 8 bases and J by 2 bases; unmatched bases: 11. Germline assignment: CDR1 SGHTA and CDR2 FQGNSA. The CDR3 runs 15 residues. For the CDR3, the DNA is TGTGCCAGCCGAAATAGACAGGGTGGGCAAGAGACCCAGTACTTC. This sequence encodes CASRNRQGGQETQYF. Based on the CDR3 plus reference TRBV7-2 and TRBJ2-5, the full variable domain is GAGVSQSPSNKVTEKGKDVELRCDPISGHTALYWYRQSLGQGLEFLIYFQGNSAPDKSGLPSDRFSAERTGGSVSTLTIQRTQQEDSAVYLCASRNRQGGQETQYFGPGTRLLVL.

The chain employs TRBV4-2 and TRBJ2-7; TRBD2 matches at 9 bases. Germline V gene data show CDR1 as LGHNA and CDR2 as YNFKEQ. Unmatched junction bases numbered 9, after V lost 5 bases and J lost 7 bases. The CDR3 is 14 amino acids. CDR3 residues: CASSTLAGSREQYF. DNA of the CDR3: TGTGCCAGCAGCACCCTAGCGGGATCTCGGGAGCAGTACTTC.

The rearrangement links TRBV27 to TRBJ2-3; either TRBD1 or TRBD2 may fit D (5 bases each). The germline V and J ends were trimmed by 4 bases and 4 bases, with 15 bases remaining between them. This CDR3 is 15 amino acids long. Germline values: CDR1 MNHEY, CDR2 SMNVEV (reference sequence). Here the CDR3 reads CASSYRDLSSDTQYF. As DNA, the CDR3 is TGTGCCAGCAGTTACCGGGACCTCTCTTCAGATACGCAGTATTTT.

This clone was detected only a few times. Other DNA sequences within the sample encode an identical CDR3. This chain uses TRBV27 with TRBJ1-2; 7 bases line up with TRBD1. The length of the CDR3 is 13 residues. Germline V gene data show CDR1 as MNHEY and CDR2 as SMNVEV (reference sequence). Trimming at V came to 4 bases and at J to 3 bases, leaving 2 bases not matched to a gene. The CDR3 coding sequence is TGTGCCAGCAGTTCCGGGACAGACTATGGCTACACCTTC. Amino acid sequence: CASSSGTDYGYTF.

V is TRBV11-2 and J is TRBJ2-3, with TRBD2 matching over 7 bases. CDR1 and CDR2 from the germline V gene are SGHAT and FQNNGV. The junction had 5 bases not matched to a gene; V was cut back by 1 base and J by 1 base. The CDR3 has 16 residues. Here the CDR3 DNA reads TGTGCCAGCAGCTTAGCCTCGGGAGGTCGCACAGATACGCAGTATTTT. This sequence encodes CASSLASGGRTDTQYF. Combining the CDR3 with reference TRBV11-2 and TRBJ2-3 gives the whole variable domain EAGVAQSPRYKIIEKRQSVAFWCNPISGHATLYWYQQILGQGPKLLIQFQNNGVVDDSQLPKDRFSAERLKGVDSTLKIQPAKLEDSAVYLCASSLASGGRTDTQYFGPGTRLTVL.

This chain links TRBV29-1 with TRBJ1-1; maybe TRBD1 (6 bases). Germline-derived CDR1 and CDR2 are SQVTM and ANQGSEA. V shed 5 bases and J shed 6 bases, with 13 bases lying between them. The CDR3 runs 12 residues. CDR3 DNA sequence: TGCAGCGTTCTTGGGGGCCGCCCTGAAGCTTTCTTT. It encodes CSVLGGRPEAFF.

The chain employs TRBV15 and TRBJ1-5; no firm D call. CDR1 and CDR2 (germline): LNHNV, YYDKDF (reference sequence). V gave up 8 bases and J gave up 6 bases, with 8 bases separating them. The CDR3 length is 11 residues. CDR3 sequence reads: CATGGRQPQHF. CDR3 nucleotides: TGTGCCACCGGCGGTCGTCAGCCCCAGCATTTT.

This sequence joins TRBV27 and TRBJ2-1, with D perhaps matching TRBD2 (6 bases). The germline V gene encodes CDR1 MNHEY and CDR2 SMNVEV (reference sequence). V lost 6 bases and J lost 5, with 14 bases in between. This CDR3 has 14 amino acids. CDR3 sequence reads: CASRAAGRNNEQFF. CDR3 nucleotides: TGTGCCAGCAGGGCGGCGGGAAGGAACAATGAGCAGTTCTTC.

On this clone itself: Other DNA sequences within the sample encode an identical CDR3. This sequence joins TRBV28 and TRBJ2-2; D remains ambiguous. The CDR3 spans 10 residues. Germline assignment: CDR1 MDHEN and CDR2 SYDVKM. The V end lost 6 bases, the J end lost 8 bases, and 4 bases lay between the germline ends. CDR3 amino acids: CASRRGELFF. For the CDR3, the DNA is TGTGCCAGCAGGCGGGGGGAGCTGTTTTTT.

The chain joins TRBV27 to TRBJ2-2; a possible D gene is TRBD2 (5 bases). CDR1 is MNHEY and CDR2 is SMNVEV in the germline V gene (reference sequence). The V gene lost 5 bases and the J gene lost 4 bases, with 17 bases spanning the gap. This CDR3 is built from 16 residues. CDR3 DNA: TGTGCCAGCAGTCCTGACCCGGGGATACGCACCGGGGAGCTGTTTTTT. Its protein is CASSPDPGIRTGELFF.

The chain has TRBV6-5 and TRBJ2-5, with D uncertain. The CDR3 extends over 13 amino acids. Trimming shortened V by 7 bases and J by 2 bases, and 11 bases separated the two germline ends. CDR1 is MNHEY and CDR2 is SVGAGI in the germline V gene. CDR3 DNA sequence: TGTGCCAGCACCCTTTCAGTACAAGAGACCCAGTACTTC. It specifies CASTLSVQETQYF.